The 29 T cell receptor beta chains below all came from one sample that was sequenced in a study of blood T cell repertoires in COVID-19. Profiled with immunoSEQ multiplex PCR; TCRdb holds only in-frame clones, not every one. The table shows approximately 180,000 clones, with roughly 85% occurring only once. Sequencing input: PBMCs or T cells enriched from blood (not recorded which). These receptors all stem from a man in his forties who had recovered from COVID-19.

This chain connects TRBV18 to TRBJ1-2; D gene uncertain. This CDR3 is 14 amino acids long. Germline V gives CDR1 KGHSH, CDR2 LQKENI. V was shortened by 0 bases and J by 4 bases, with 9 bases between the two germline ends. CDR3 region: CASSPPTESYGYTF. DNA for the CDR3: TGTGCCAGCTCACCACCGACGGAGAGCTATGGCTACACCTTC.

A single count supports this clone. The CDR3 spells CASSVENERGENTIYF. CDR3 in DNA: TGTGCCAGCAGCGTAGAGAACGAACGGGGAGAAAACACCATATATTTT. The chain is built from TRBV9 and TRBJ1-3; D call uncertain. Per the germline V gene, CDR1 is SGDLS and CDR2 is YYNGEE. The CDR3 sequence is 16 residues long. The V end lost 0 bases, the J end lost 6 bases, and 16 bases lay between the germline ends.

V is TRBV12-3 or TRBV12-4 and J is TRBJ1-2, with 7 bases that match TRBD1. The CDR3 has 13 residues. With 7 bases clipped from V and 3 bases from J, the junction kept 5 bases outside the gene matches. CDR3 sequence (DNA): TGTGCCAGCACCAGGACAGGTGACTATGGCTACACCTTC. Protein sequence: CASTRTGDYGYTF.

CDR3: CASRGTSDEQFF. The DNA for the CDR3 is TGTGCCAGCAGGGGGACTAGCGATGAGCAGTTCTTC. The chain recombines TRBV12-3 or TRBV12-4 with TRBJ2-1; 10 nucleotides align to TRBD2. V dropped 6 bases and J dropped 8; count of bases not matched to a gene: 1. This CDR3 is 12 amino acids long.

The V gene is TRBV5-1, the J gene TRBJ1-4; 12 bases map to TRBD1. V lost 2 bases and J lost 5; bases outside the gene matches: 7. The CDR3 is 17 residues long. The germline CDR1 and CDR2 sequences are SGHRS and YFSETQ. The CDR3 bases are TGCGCCAGCAGCTTCACAAGGGACAGGGGGCGGAATGAAAAACTGTTTTTT. The encoded protein is CASSFTRDRGRNEKLFF.

This clone was seen only once. This sequence joins TRBV28 and TRBJ1-2, with TRBD1 as a possible D gene (5 bases). V lost 6 bases and J lost 1, with 12 bases in between. Germline loops: CDR1 MDHEN, CDR2 SYDVKM. The CDR3 is 14 amino acids. The DNA for the CDR3 is TGTGCCAGCAGGCATGGACACGATAACTATGGCTACACCTTC. Translated: CASRHGHDNYGYTF.

This chain connects TRBV14 to TRBJ2-2; 13 positions match TRBD2. The CDR3 totals 18 residues. Per the germline V gene, CDR1 is SGHDN and CDR2 is FVKESK. The junction had 7 bases not matched to a gene; V was cut back by 1 base and J by 5 bases. CDR3 DNA: TGTGCCAGCAGCCAAGCCCCCCTACTAGCGGGGGGGACCGGGGAGCTGTTTTTT. Its translation is CASSQAPLLAGGTGELFF.

The chain links TRBV6-5 to TRBJ2-2, with a possible D match to TRBD1 (6 bases). Deletions cut 4 bases from V and 1 base from J, with 10 bases between. CDR1 MNHEY and CDR2 SVGAGI come from the germline V gene. The CDR3 loop spans 15 amino acids. CDR3 coding DNA: TGTGCCAGCAGTTTGGACAGTCAGAACACCGGGGAGCTGTTTTTT. Amino acids: CASSLDSQNTGELFF.

This chain joins TRBV5-1 and TRBJ2-3, with no clear D. Germline lookup yields CDR1 SGHRS and CDR2 YFSETQ. With 0 bases removed from V and 2 bases from J, the gap between germline ends came to 10 bases. The CDR3 totals 15 residues. The CDR3 DNA reads TGCGCCAGCAGCTTGGCCGACGGGTTCACAGATACGCAGTATTTT. This translates into CASSLADGFTDTQYF.

The V call is TRBV24-1, the J call TRBJ1-2; 9 nucleotides agree with TRBD1. This CDR3 comprises 15 residues. Germline loops: CDR1 KGHDR, CDR2 SFDVKD. Unmatched junction bases numbered 10, after V lost 5 bases and J lost 7 bases. The CDR3 loop is CATSASGTGSSGYTF. CDR3 DNA sequence: TGTGCCACCAGTGCTTCCGGGACAGGGAGCTCTGGCTACACCTTC.

A remark on this clone: The junction and the germline gene differ at one end; a read error may be behind it. The chain is built from TRBV27 and TRBJ1-6, with TRBD1 identical over 9 bases. This CDR3 is built from 15 residues. Looked up from germline, CDR1 is MNHEY and CDR2 is SMNVEV (reference sequence). CDR3 residues: CASSLSGTGYSPLHF. In nucleotides, the CDR3 is TGTGCCAGCAGTCTATCCGGGACAGGGTATTCACCCCTCCACTTT.

The chain is built from TRBV25-1 and TRBJ1-2; TRBD1 is a possible D gene (6 bases). Germline V CDR1 and CDR2: MGHDK, SYGVNS. Trimming removed 8 bases at V and 7 bases at J, with 14 bases between. This CDR3 has 12 amino acids. CDR3 in DNA: TGTGCCAGCTCGGCAGGGGCGCGTGGCTACACCTTC. Protein sequence: CASSAGARGYTF.

V usage is TRBV29-1 and J usage is TRBJ1-5; D is possibly TRBD1 (5 bases). This CDR3 is 12 amino acids long. Trimming left V 5 bases short and J 4 bases short, with 9 bases between. CDR1 and CDR2 (germline): SQVTM, ANQGSEA. The CDR3 region has the DNA TGCAGCGTTCAACAGGAGAATCAGCCCCAGCATTTT. Its protein is CSVQQENQPQHF.

The rearrangement joins TRBV5-1 to TRBJ2-3; 13 bases agree with TRBD2. J was trimmed by 0 bases and V by 4 bases; bases with no gene match: 8. Per germline, CDR1 SGHRS and CDR2 YFSETQ. This CDR3 has 18 amino acids. The CDR3, as DNA: TGCGCCAGCAGCCGCCACGGGACTAGCGGGGTTAGCACAGATACGCAGTATTTT. Protein: CASSRHGTSGVSTDTQYF.

In its sample, this clone was seen a few times. This CDR3 reads CASTLGPGNLDEQYF. In DNA form, the CDR3 reads TGTGCCAGCACCTTGGGGCCAGGGAATTTGGACGAGCAGTACTTC. This chain uses TRBV7-3 with TRBJ2-7; possible D gene TRBD1, 5 bases. The CDR3 covers 15 residues. In germline, CDR1 is SGHTA, CDR2 FQGTGA. Trimming shortened V by 7 bases and J by 5 bases, and 21 bases separated the two germline ends.

The chain uses TRBV3-1 (or the pseudogene TRBV3-2) and TRBJ1-2; tentative D call: TRBD1 (6 bases). The CDR3 consists of 15 residues. From germline, CDR1 is LGHDT and CDR2 YNNKEL (reference sequence). Deletions cut 4 bases from V and 6 bases from J, with 18 bases between. The CDR3 DNA reads TGTGCCAGCAGCCCCCGCGTGGGGGGGGCGAATGGCTACACCTTC. It codes for CASSPRVGGANGYTF.

J is TRBJ1-2 and V is TRBV11-2; TRBD1 might be the D (6 bases). V dropped 4 bases and J dropped 8 bases, with 20 bases sitting between them. The germline V gene has CDR1 SGHAT and CDR2 FQNNGV. The CDR3 is 15 amino acids. CDR3 nucleotide sequence: TGTGCCAGCAGCTGGGGTCAGGGGACCCCCTGGGGCTACACCTTC. This translates into CASSWGQGTPWGYTF.

The chain carries TRBV5-4 and TRBJ2-4, with D maybe TRBD1 (5 bases). The V and J ends lost 1 base and 8 bases respectively, with 16 bases between them. Germline V CDR1 and CDR2: SGHNT, YYREEE (reference sequence). The CDR3 has 15 residues. CDR3 DNA: TGTGCCAGCAGCTTGTCCGGGCAGGGTTTTGACATTCAGTACTTC. Translating gives CASSLSGQGFDIQYF.

V is TRBV5-1 and J is TRBJ2-5; no clear D. V lost 2 bases, J lost 5 bases, and 4 bases lay in between. The CDR3 loop spans 11 amino acids. Germline values: CDR1 SGHRS, CDR2 YFSETQ. The CDR3 DNA reads TGCGCCAGCAGCTTTCAGGAGACCCAGTACTTC. Translation gives CASSFQETQYF.

The chain links TRBV24-1 to TRBJ2-7; 9 bases match TRBD1. Germline CDR1 and CDR2: KGHDR and SFDVKD. The CDR3 has 23 residues. The V segment lost 1 base and the J segment 2 bases; nucleotides outside the gene matches: 26. The chain's CDR3 is CATSDFLGGEDRGNHFLTYEQYF. The CDR3 DNA is TGTGCCACCAGTGATTTTTTGGGAGGGGAGGACAGGGGCAACCACTTTCTTACCTACGAGCAGTACTTC.

The rearrangement uses TRBV7-9 and TRBJ2-7; 7 nucleotides align to TRBD2. Trimming cost V 5 bases and J 5 bases; bases outside gene matches: 12. The V gene's germline CDR1 is SEHNR and CDR2 FQNEAQ (reference sequence). The length of the CDR3 is 15 residues. The CDR3 sequence: CASSPAERGGDEQYF. In nucleotides, the CDR3 is TGTGCCAGCAGCCCGGCCGAGCGGGGAGGAGACGAGCAGTACTTC. Looking up the rest from reference TRBV7-9 and TRBJ2-7 gives the full variable domain: DTGVSQNPRHKITKRGQNVTFRCDPISEHNRLYWYRQTLGQGPEFLTYFQNEAQLEKSRLLSDRFSAERPKGSFSTLEIQRTEQGDSAMYLCASSPAERGGDEQYFGPGTRLTVT.

This sequence joins TRBV5-1 and TRBJ2-2; 8 bases match TRBD1. This CDR3 is built from 15 residues. In germline, CDR1 is SGHRS, CDR2 YFSETQ. Trimming took 4 bases from V and 0 from J; bases not matched to a gene: 2. This CDR3 reads CASSTTGANTGELFF. The CDR3 nucleotides are TGCGCCAGCAGCACGACAGGGGCGAACACCGGGGAGCTGTTTTTT.

This chain links TRBV5-1 with TRBJ2-1, with D tentatively TRBD2 (6 bases). This CDR3 is 14 amino acids long. Looked up from germline, CDR1 is SGHRS and CDR2 is YFSETQ. V was cut by 4 bases and J by 6 bases, with 14 bases left in between. CDR3 amino acids: CASSAGPPANEQFF. The CDR3 nucleotides are TGCGCCAGCAGCGCGGGACCCCCGGCCAATGAGCAGTTCTTC.

This chain links TRBV6-5 with TRBJ2-2; weak D call: TRBD1 (6 bases). Trimming pared 4 bases from V and 4 bases from J, leaving 16 bases between. The CDR3 has 16 residues. Germline loops: CDR1 MNHEY, CDR2 SVGAGI. The CDR3 sequence is CASSSEGGWGTGELFF. In DNA, the CDR3 is TGTGCCAGCAGTTCCGAAGGGGGTTGGGGCACCGGGGAGCTGTTTTTT.

The chain links TRBV27 to TRBJ2-5, with D possibly TRBD1 on 6 matching bases. Germline V CDR1 and CDR2: MNHEY, SMNVEV (reference sequence). This CDR3 spans 13 amino acids. Between the trimmed V and J ends, which lost 6 bases and 0 bases, there was a span of 8 bases. CDR3 sequence reads: CASRRQDQETQYF. CDR3 in DNA: TGTGCCAGCAGACGACAGGACCAAGAGACCCAGTACTTC.

This rearrangement joins TRBV5-4 to TRBJ2-1; TRBD1 matches 8 bases. CDR1 and CDR2 (germline): SGHNT, YYREEE (reference sequence). After removal of 1 base from V and 8 bases from J, the junction contained 2 bases not matched to a gene. This CDR3 is built from 13 residues. The CDR3 region is CASSLPGGDEQFF. The DNA of the CDR3 is TGTGCCAGCAGCTTGCCAGGGGGCGATGAGCAGTTCTTC.

The rearrangement joins TRBV30 to TRBJ2-3; no clear D gene. The V gene lost 4 bases and the J gene lost 4 bases, with 12 bases spanning the gap. The CDR3 runs 13 residues. In germline, CDR1 is GTSNPN, CDR2 SVGIG (reference sequence). The CDR3 region is CAWNFEQADTQYF. Here the CDR3 DNA reads TGTGCCTGGAATTTTGAGCAGGCAGATACGCAGTATTTT.

The gene calls are TRBV10-3 and TRBJ1-1; 8 bases are a match to TRBD1. Germline CDR1 is ENHRY and CDR2 is SYGVKD. The ends lost 0 bases at V and 1 base at J; junction bases unmatched: 1. This CDR3 region has 15 residues. The CDR3 region has the DNA TGTGCCATCAGTGAGTCGGGACAGGCGAACACTGAAGCTTTCTTT. It yields the protein CAISESGQANTEAFF.

The chain has TRBV12-3 or TRBV12-4 and TRBJ1-1; D is possibly TRBD1 (5 bases). Between the trimmed V and J ends, which lost 5 bases and 5 bases, there was a span of 9 bases. The CDR3 is made up of 12 amino acids. In DNA form, the CDR3 reads TGTGCCAGCAGTAGACAGTTAACTGAAGCTTTCTTT. This gives the protein CASSRQLTEAFF.